The 11 T cell receptor beta chains below come from one sample, sequenced in a study of spatial heterogeneity in lung cancer. Findings of the study overall: For expanded intratumoral alpha and beta TCRs, counts tracked tumor mutation counts.

Time point defined: sample taken at primary tumor resection. TCRdb recomputed calls from the 5' RACE reads with MiXCR, one row per CDR3 protein. In the table there are roughly 1,500 distinct CDR3 sequences, 5.9% of which are singletons. These receptors' targets are unknown. The material sequenced was lung tumor tissue, taken at surgery. The receptors come from a female donor with early-stage non-small cell lung cancer.

By sample share, this clonotype is medium-sized. A library prepared for alpha chains yielded this beta chain as an off-target read; its size is of little meaning. V is TRBV5-1 and J is TRBJ2-3, with 15 bases matching TRBD2. The ends lost 4 bases at V and 5 bases at J; junction bases unmatched: 5. The CDR3 has 16 amino acids. Germline CDR1 SGHRS, CDR2 YFSETQ. The CDR3: CASSRGLAGGGDTQYF. CDR3 DNA: TGCGCCAGCAGCAGGGGACTAGCGGGAGGAGGAGATACGCAGTATTTT. Drawing the rest from reference TRBV5-1 and TRBJ2-3, the complete variable domain is KAGVTQTPRYLIKTRGQQVTLSCSPISGHRSVSWYQQTPGQGLQFLFEYFSETQRNKGNFPGRFSGRQFSNSRSEMNVSTLELGDSALYLCASSRGLAGGGDTQYFGPGTRLTVL.

Comments on this clonotype: Within a library made for alpha chains, this beta chain is off target, and its count is uninformative. This chain uses TRBV10-3 with TRBJ2-7; either TRBD1 or TRBD2 may supply D (5 bases each). CDR3 size: 17 residues. The germline CDR1 and CDR2 sequences are ENHRY and SYGVKD. With 0 bases removed from V and 3 bases from J, the gap between germline ends came to 18 bases. This chain's CDR3 is CAISESMVPLGDYEQYF. CDR3 nucleotides: TGTGCCATCAGTGAGTCAATGGTACCACTGGGGGACTACGAGCAGTACTTC.

This clonotype ranks as medium-sized (0.01 to 0.1%). The library was built for alpha chains, so this beta chain is an off-target read and its size means little. The chain has TRBV20-1 and TRBJ2-3, with 8 bases aligning to TRBD2. Germline CDR1 and CDR2: DFQATT and SNEGSKA (reference sequence). V gave up 5 bases and J gave up 3 bases; unmatched junction bases: 13. The CDR3 runs to 16 residues. This CDR3 is CSALEVAGRRTDTQYF. The CDR3 DNA reads as TGCAGTGCTCTAGAGGTAGCGGGAAGAAGGACAGATACGCAGTATTTT.

This clonotype is termed medium-sized (0.01 to 0.1%). Found in a library prepared for alpha chains, this beta chain is an off-target read, and its abundance has little meaning. This rearrangement joins TRBV4-1 to TRBJ2-5; 10 nucleotides line up with TRBD2. The CDR3 runs 18 residues. The germline V gene encodes CDR1 MGHRA and CDR2 YSYEKL. Losses at the gene ends were 0 bases for V and 3 bases for J; bases not matched to a gene: 10. CDR3 amino acids: CASSQEPPRTSGKETQYF. In DNA form, the CDR3 reads TGCGCCAGCAGCCAAGAACCCCCCCGGACTAGCGGAAAAGAGACCCAGTACTTC.

This clonotype is classed as medium-sized. Within a library made for alpha chains, this beta chain is off target, and its count is uninformative. This chain joins TRBV5-1 and TRBJ2-1; 9 nucleotides align to TRBD1. In germline, CDR1 is SGHRS, CDR2 YFSETQ. The CDR3 is made up of 15 amino acids. V trimming: 4 bases; J trimming: 2 bases; junction bases outside the gene matches: 4. In DNA, the CDR3 is TGCGCCAGCAGCCCGGGACAGGGAACCTACAATGAGCAGTTCTTC. Translated: CASSPGQGTYNEQFF.

By share, this clonotype counts as large. Being off target in a library aimed at alpha chains, this beta chain has a size of little meaning. CDR3 protein: CASSRGLSTDTQYF. The DNA for the CDR3 is TGTGCCAGCAGCCGCGGACTATCCACAGATACGCAGTATTTT. J is TRBJ2-3 and V is TRBV7-2; weak D call: TRBD2 (6 bases). V shed 5 bases and J shed 2 bases, with 11 bases lying between them. This CDR3 has 14 residues. Germline V gene sequence: CDR1 SGHTA, CDR2 FQGNSA.

Relative to its sample, this clonotype is medium-sized (0.01 to 0.1%). As an off-target read in a library built for alpha chains, this beta chain has a frequency of little significance. The chain joins TRBV28 to TRBJ2-7; TRBD1 might be the D (6 bases). The germline V gene encodes CDR1 MDHEN and CDR2 SYDVKM. The CDR3 length is 14 residues. Trimming stripped 7 bases from V and 3 bases from J, with 16 bases between. The CDR3 region is CASTLGAAVYEQYF. In DNA form, the CDR3 reads TGTGCCAGCACCTTGGGGGCCGCGGTCTACGAGCAGTACTTC. The entire variable domain, with the rest obtained from reference TRBV28 and TRBJ2-7, is as follows: DVKVTQSSRYLVKRTGEKVFLECVQDMDHENMFWYRQDPGLGLRLIYFSYDVKMKEKGDIPEGYSVSREKKERFSLILESASTNQTSMYLCASTLGAAVYEQYFGPGTRLTVT.

This clonotype is medium-sized (0.01 to 0.1%) in the sample. For a library built for alpha chains, this beta chain is a stray read; little rests on its size. J is TRBJ1-1 and V is TRBV5-1; D possibly corresponds to TRBD1 (5 bases). The germline V and J ends were trimmed by 7 bases and 5 bases, with 15 bases remaining between them. This CDR3 comprises 13 residues. CDR1 and CDR2 (germline): SGHRS, YFSETQ. The chain's CDR3 is CASSRDSETEAFF. The CDR3 DNA reads TGCGCCAGCTCCAGGGACTCTGAAACTGAAGCTTTCTTT.

By its share, this clonotype is medium-sized. This beta chain is a stray sequence in a library constructed for alpha chains; its clone size is not meaningful. For the CDR3, the DNA is TGTGCCAGCAGTTACTACAGGGAGGATGGCTACACCTTC. This encodes CASSYYREDGYTF. The rearrangement links TRBV6-5 to TRBJ1-2; a weak D match, TRBD1 (6 bases). V was pared by 1 base and J by 6 bases, with 9 bases between. This CDR3 region has 13 residues. Germline V gene lookup returns CDR1 MNHEY and CDR2 SVGAGI.

By share, this clonotype counts as medium-sized. Found in a library prepared for alpha chains, this beta chain is an off-target read, and its abundance has little meaning. The V and J genes are TRBV13 and TRBJ2-1; TRBD2 matches at 8 bases. CDR1 and CDR2 from the germline V gene are PRHDT and FYEKMQ (reference sequence). V gave up 0 bases and J gave up 6 bases; unmatched junction bases: 1. There are 14 residues in the CDR3. The CDR3 bases are TGTGCCAGCAGCTTAGGGGGACTAGTCAATGAGCAGTTCTTC. Translation: CASSLGGLVNEQFF.

This clonotype is classed as medium-sized. The size of this beta chain means little, since it is a stray read in a library made for alpha chains. CDR3 region: CSVEETSGRINEQFF. CDR3 DNA: TGCAGCGTTGAAGAGACTAGCGGGAGGATTAATGAGCAGTTCTTC. The chain joins TRBV29-1 to TRBJ2-1; 13 bases are a match to TRBD2. Germline V gives CDR1 SQVTM, CDR2 ANQGSEA. This CDR3 is 15 amino acids long. V gave up 0 bases and J gave up 7 bases; unmatched junction bases: 3.